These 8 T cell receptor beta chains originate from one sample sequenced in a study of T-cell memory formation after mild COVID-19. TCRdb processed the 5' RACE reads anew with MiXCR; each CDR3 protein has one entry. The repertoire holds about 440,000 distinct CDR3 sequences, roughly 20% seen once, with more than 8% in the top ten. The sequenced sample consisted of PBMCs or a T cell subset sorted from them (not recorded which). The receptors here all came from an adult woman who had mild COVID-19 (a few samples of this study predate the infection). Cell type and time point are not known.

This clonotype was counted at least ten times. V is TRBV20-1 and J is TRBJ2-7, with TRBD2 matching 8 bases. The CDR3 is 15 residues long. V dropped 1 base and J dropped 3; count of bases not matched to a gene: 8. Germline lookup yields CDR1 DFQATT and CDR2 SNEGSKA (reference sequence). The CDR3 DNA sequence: TGCAGTGCTAGAGGCGGAACTAGCGGATACTACGAGCAGTACTTC. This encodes CSARGGTSGYYEQYF.

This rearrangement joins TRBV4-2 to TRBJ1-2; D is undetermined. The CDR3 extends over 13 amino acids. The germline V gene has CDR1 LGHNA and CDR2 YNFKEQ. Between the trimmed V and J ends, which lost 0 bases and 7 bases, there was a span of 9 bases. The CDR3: CASSQEKGSGYTF. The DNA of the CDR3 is TGTGCCAGCAGCCAAGAGAAGGGCTCTGGCTACACCTTC.

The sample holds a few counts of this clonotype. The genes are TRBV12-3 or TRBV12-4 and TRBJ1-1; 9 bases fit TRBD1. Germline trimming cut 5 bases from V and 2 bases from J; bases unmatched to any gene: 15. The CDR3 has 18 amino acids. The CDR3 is CASSQPRGQGWENTEAFF. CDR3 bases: TGTGCCAGCAGTCAACCTAGGGGACAGGGCTGGGAAAACACTGAAGCTTTCTTT.

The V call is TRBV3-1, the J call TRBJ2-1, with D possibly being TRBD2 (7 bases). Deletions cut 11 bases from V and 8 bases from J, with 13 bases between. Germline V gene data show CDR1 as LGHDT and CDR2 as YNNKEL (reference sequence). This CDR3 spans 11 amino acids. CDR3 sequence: CACGGVDEQFF. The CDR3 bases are TGTGCCTGCGGGGGCGTGGATGAGCAGTTCTTC.

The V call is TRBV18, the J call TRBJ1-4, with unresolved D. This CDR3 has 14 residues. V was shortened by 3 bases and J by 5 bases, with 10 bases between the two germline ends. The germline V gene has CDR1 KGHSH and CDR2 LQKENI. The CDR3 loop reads CASSPPGRNEKLFF. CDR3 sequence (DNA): TGTGCCAGCTCACCTCCGGGCCGAAATGAAAAACTGTTTTTT.

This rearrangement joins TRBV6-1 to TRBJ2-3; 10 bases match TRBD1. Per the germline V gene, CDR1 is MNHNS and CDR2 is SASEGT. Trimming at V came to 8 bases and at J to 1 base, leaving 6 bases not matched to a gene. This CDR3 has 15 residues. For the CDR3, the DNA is TGTGCCAGCCGCGCCGGGACAGGGGGCACAGATACGCAGTATTTT. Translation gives CASRAGTGGTDTQYF.

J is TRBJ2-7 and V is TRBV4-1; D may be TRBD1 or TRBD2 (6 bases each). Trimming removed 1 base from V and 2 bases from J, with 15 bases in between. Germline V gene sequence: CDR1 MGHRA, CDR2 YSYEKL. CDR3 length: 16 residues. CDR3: CASSQGAGGRTYEQYF. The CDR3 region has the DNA TGCGCCAGCAGCCAAGGAGCCGGGGGCCGCACCTACGAGCAGTACTTC.

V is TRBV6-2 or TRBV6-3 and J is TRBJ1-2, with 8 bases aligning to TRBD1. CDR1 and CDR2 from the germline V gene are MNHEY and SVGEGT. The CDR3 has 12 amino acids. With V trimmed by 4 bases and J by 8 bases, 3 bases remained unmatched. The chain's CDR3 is CASSSGGAGYTF. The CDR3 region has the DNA TGTGCCAGCAGTTCAGGGGGCGCCGGCTACACCTTC.